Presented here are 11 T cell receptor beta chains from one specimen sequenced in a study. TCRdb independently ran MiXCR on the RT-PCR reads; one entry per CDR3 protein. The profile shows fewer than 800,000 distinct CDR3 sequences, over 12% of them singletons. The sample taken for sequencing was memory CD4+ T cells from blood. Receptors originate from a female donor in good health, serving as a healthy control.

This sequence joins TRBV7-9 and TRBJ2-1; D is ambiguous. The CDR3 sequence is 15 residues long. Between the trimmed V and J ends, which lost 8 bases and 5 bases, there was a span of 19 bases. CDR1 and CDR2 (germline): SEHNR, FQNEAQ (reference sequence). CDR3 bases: TGTGCCAGCGTGCCAAAACCCACACTCCACAATGAGCAGTTCTTC. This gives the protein CASVPKPTLHNEQFF.

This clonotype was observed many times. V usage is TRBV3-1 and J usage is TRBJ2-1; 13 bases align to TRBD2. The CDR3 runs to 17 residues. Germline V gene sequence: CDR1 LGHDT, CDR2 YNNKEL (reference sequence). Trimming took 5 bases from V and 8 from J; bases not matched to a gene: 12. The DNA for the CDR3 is TGTGCCAGCAGCATGGGACTAGCGGGGCCATCGGGGGATGAGCAGTTCTTC. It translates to CASSMGLAGPSGDEQFF.

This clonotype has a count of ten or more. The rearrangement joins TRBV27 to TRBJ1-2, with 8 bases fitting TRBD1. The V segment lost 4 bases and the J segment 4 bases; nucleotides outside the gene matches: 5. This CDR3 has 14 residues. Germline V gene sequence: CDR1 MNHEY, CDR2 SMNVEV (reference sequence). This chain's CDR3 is CASSSGQEIYGYTF. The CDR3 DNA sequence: TGTGCCAGCAGTTCGGGACAGGAGATCTATGGCTACACCTTC.

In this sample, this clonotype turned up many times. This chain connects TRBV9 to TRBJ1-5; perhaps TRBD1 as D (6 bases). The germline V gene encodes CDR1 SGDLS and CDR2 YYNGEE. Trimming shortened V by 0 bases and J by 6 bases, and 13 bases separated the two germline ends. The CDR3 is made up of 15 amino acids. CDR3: CASSVEGDGAQPQHF. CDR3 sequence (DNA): TGTGCCAGCAGCGTAGAGGGGGATGGCGCTCAGCCCCAGCATTTT.

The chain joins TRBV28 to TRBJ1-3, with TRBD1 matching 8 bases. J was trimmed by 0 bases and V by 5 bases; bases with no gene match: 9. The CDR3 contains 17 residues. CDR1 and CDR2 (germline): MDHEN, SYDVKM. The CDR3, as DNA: TGTGCCAGCAGTGTACAGGGGGTAACGAGCTCTGGAAACACCATATATTTT. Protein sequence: CASSVQGVTSSGNTIYF.

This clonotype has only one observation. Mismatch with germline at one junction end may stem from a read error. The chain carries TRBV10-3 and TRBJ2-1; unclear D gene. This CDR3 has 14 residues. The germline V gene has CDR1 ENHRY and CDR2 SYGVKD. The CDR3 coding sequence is TGTGCCATCAGTGAGTCGGTTTTCTACAATGGGCAGTTCTTC. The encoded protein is CAISESVFYNGQFF.

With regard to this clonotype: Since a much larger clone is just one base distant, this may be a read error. The CDR3 protein is CASSRRVESASTDTQYF. The CDR3, as DNA: TGCGCCAGCAGCAGGAGGGTCGAGTCTGCTTCCACAGATACGCAGTATTTT. The chain has TRBV5-1 and TRBJ2-3, with D possibly TRBD2 on 6 matching bases. Trimming pared 4 bases from V and 2 bases from J, leaving 20 bases between. CDR3 length equals 17 residues. Germline lookup yields CDR1 SGHRS and CDR2 YFSETQ. The whole variable domain, filled in from reference TRBV5-1 and TRBJ2-3, reads KAGVTQTPRYLIKTRGQQVTLSCSPISGHRSVSWYQQTPGQGLQFLFEYFSETQRNKGNFPGRFSGRQFSNSRSEMNVSTLELGDSALYLCASSRRVESASTDTQYFGPGTRLTVL.

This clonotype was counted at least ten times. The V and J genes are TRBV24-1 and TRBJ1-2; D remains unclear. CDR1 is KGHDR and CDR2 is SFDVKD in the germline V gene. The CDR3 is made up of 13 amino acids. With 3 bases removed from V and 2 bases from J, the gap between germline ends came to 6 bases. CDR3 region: CATSDVQNYGYTF. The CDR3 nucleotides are TGTGCCACCAGTGATGTACAGAACTATGGCTACACCTTC.

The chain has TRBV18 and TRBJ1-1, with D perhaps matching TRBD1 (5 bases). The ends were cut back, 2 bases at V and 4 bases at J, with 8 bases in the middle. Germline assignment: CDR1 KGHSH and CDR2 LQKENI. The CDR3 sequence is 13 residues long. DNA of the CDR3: TGTGCCAGCTCACCAAGGAGGGGCACTGAAGCTTTCTTT. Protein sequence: CASSPRRGTEAFF. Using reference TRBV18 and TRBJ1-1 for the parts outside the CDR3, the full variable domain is NAGVMQNPRHLVRRRGQEARLRCSPMKGHSHVYWYRQLPEEGLKFMVYLQKENIIDESGMPKERFSAEFPKEGPSILRIQQVVRGDSAAYFCASSPRRGTEAFFGQGTRLTVV.

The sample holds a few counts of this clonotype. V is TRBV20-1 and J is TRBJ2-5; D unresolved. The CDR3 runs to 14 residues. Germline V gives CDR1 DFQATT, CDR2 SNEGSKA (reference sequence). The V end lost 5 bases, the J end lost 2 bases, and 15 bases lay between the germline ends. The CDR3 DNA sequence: TGCAGTGCTGGAAGCCGGAGTGGGCAAGAGACCCAGTACTTC. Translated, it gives CSAGSRSGQETQYF.

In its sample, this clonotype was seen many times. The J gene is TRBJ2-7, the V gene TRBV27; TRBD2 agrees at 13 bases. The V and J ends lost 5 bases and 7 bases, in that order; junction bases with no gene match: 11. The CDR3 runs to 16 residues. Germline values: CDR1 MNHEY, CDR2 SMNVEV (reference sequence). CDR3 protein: CASSLIRTSGSQEQYF. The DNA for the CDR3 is TGTGCCAGCAGTCTAATACGGACTAGCGGGAGTCAGGAGCAGTACTTC.